These 13 T cell receptor beta chains share one sample of origin, sequenced in a study of T cell responses to AZD1222 COVID-19 vaccine. Measured with immunoSEQ multiplex PCR; TCRdb has only the in-frame clones, and not every one. This sample has approximately 150,000 clones, with under 95% found just once. The starting material was peripheral blood, obtained 28 days after the second dose of the MenACWY control vaccine. The receptor source for this set is an adult who received the MenACWY meningococcal vaccine as a control.

The rearrangement joins TRBV5-1 to TRBJ2-5, with TRBD1 matching 11 bases. This CDR3 comprises 15 residues. The germline V gene has CDR1 SGHRS and CDR2 YFSETQ. V trimming: 3 bases; J trimming: 5 bases; junction bases outside the gene matches: 6. CDR3 protein: CASSSGQGARETQYF. Written as DNA, the CDR3 is TGCGCCAGCAGCTCCGGACAGGGGGCCAGGGAGACCCAGTACTTC. The complete variable domain, with remaining parts taken from reference TRBV5-1 and TRBJ2-5, reads KAGVTQTPRYLIKTRGQQVTLSCSPISGHRSVSWYQQTPGQGLQFLFEYFSETQRNKGNFPGRFSGRQFSNSRSEMNVSTLELGDSALYLCASSSGQGARETQYFGPGTRLLVL.

V gene TRBV4-3 combines with J gene TRBJ1-5; no clear D gene. The V end lost 0 bases, the J end lost 6 bases, and 9 bases lay between the germline ends. The CDR3 totals 14 residues. The germline V gene encodes CDR1 LGHNA and CDR2 YSLEER. For the CDR3, the DNA is TGCGCCAGCAGCCAAGATTACGAGGGTCAGCCCCAGCATTTT. Encoded protein: CASSQDYEGQPQHF.

The chain couples TRBV7-2 to TRBJ1-6; D remains unclear. This CDR3 is 17 amino acids long. Germline V gene data show CDR1 as SGHTA and CDR2 as FQGNSA. Trimming removed 3 bases from V and 2 bases from J, with 14 bases in between. Here the CDR3 reads CASSFMKGNAYNSPLHF. CDR3 bases: TGTGCCAGCAGCTTCATGAAGGGAAATGCCTATAATTCACCCCTCCACTTT.

The J gene is TRBJ1-3, the V gene TRBV7-6; D possibly corresponds to TRBD1 (5 bases). There are 15 residues in the CDR3. V lost 5 bases, J lost 2 bases, and 13 bases lay in between. Germline V gene lookup returns CDR1 SGHVS and CDR2 FNYEAQ. In DNA, the CDR3 is TGTGCCAGCAGCGGGAGGGCAGGGCCTGGAAACACCATATATTTT. Its translation: CASSGRAGPGNTIYF.

The J gene is TRBJ2-5, the V gene TRBV30, with TRBD2 matching 14 bases. Per germline, CDR1 GTSNPN and CDR2 SVGIG (reference sequence). The ends lost 2 bases at V and 2 bases at J; junction bases unmatched: 4. The CDR3 contains 16 residues. DNA of the CDR3: TGTGCCTGGAGTCCGGGACTAGCGGGGGCTCAAGAGACCCAGTACTTC. Its translation is CAWSPGLAGAQETQYF.

This clone has just one count. This chain joins TRBV5-4 and TRBJ1-1; no firm D call. Germline V gives CDR1 SGHNT, CDR2 YYREEE (reference sequence). This CDR3 comprises 16 residues. V was trimmed by 5 bases and J by 3 bases, leaving 20 bases between them. CDR3 nucleotide sequence: TGTGCCAGCAGAAGGAACAGCCAAAACGCGGACACTGAAGCTTTCTTT. Protein: CASRRNSQNADTEAFF.

This chain joins TRBV30 and TRBJ2-7, with TRBD1 identical over 10 bases. Looked up from germline, CDR1 is GTSNPN and CDR2 is SVGIG (reference sequence). V lost 4 bases and J lost 4; bases outside the gene matches: 7. The CDR3 contains 14 residues. Here the CDR3 DNA reads TGTGCCTGGACCACGACAGGGGGCTTTTACGAGCAGTACTTC. This sequence encodes CAWTTTGGFYEQYF.

J is TRBJ2-1 and V is TRBV6-2 or TRBV6-3; TRBD1 matches at 8 bases. The CDR3 has 12 amino acids. Germline CDR1 MNHEY, CDR2 SVGEGT. With V trimmed by 5 bases and J by 15 bases, 9 bases remained unmatched. In DNA form, the CDR3 reads TGTGCCAGCAGTAGCCCTGGACAGGGAGGGTTCTTC. Amino acids: CASSSPGQGGFF.

DNA for the CDR3: TGTGCCAGCAGTTACTCGGGACAGGGAAAGAGATCACCCCTCCACTTT. Its translation is CASSYSGQGKRSPLHF. The chain links TRBV6-5 to TRBJ1-6; 9 nucleotides match TRBD1. The V and J ends lost 0 bases and 10 bases, in that order; junction bases with no gene match: 7. Germline CDR1 is MNHEY and CDR2 is SVGAGI. This CDR3 is built from 16 residues.

The chain carries TRBV6-6 and TRBJ2-1, with D unclear. Germline loops: CDR1 MNHNY, CDR2 SVGAGI (reference sequence). V dropped 7 bases and J dropped 8 bases, with 18 bases sitting between them. This CDR3 contains 14 residues. The CDR3 sequence is CASTPRANAHEQFF. The CDR3 nucleotides are TGTGCCAGCACCCCCCGGGCTAACGCCCATGAGCAGTTCTTC.

The chain joins TRBV6-5 to TRBJ1-6; D gene ambiguous. Trimming removed 4 bases from V and 0 bases from J, with 7 bases in between. The CDR3 contains 15 residues. Per germline, CDR1 MNHEY and CDR2 SVGAGI. The CDR3 DNA reads as TGTGCCAGCAGTTGGAAGACCTCCTATAATTCACCCCTCCACTTT. Protein product: CASSWKTSYNSPLHF.

The rearrangement uses TRBV7-6 and TRBJ2-3, with D perhaps TRBD2 (5 bases). Germline V gives CDR1 SGHVS, CDR2 FNYEAQ. The V end lost 5 bases, the J end lost 1 base, and 10 bases lay between the germline ends. The CDR3 runs 14 residues. CDR3 protein: CASSRDAGTDTQYF. In DNA, the CDR3 is TGTGCCAGCAGCCGGGATGCCGGCACAGATACGCAGTATTTT.

This clone occurred once. The V gene is TRBV9, the J gene TRBJ1-3, with D possibly matching TRBD1 (5 bases). The CDR3 loop spans 16 amino acids. Trimming shortened V by 3 bases and J by 0 bases, and 13 bases separated the two germline ends. CDR1 is SGDLS, CDR2 YYNGEE, per germline. CDR3 DNA: TGTGCCAGCAGCGCCCCGGGACCCATCTCTGGAAACACCATATATTTT. This gives the protein CASSAPGPISGNTIYF.